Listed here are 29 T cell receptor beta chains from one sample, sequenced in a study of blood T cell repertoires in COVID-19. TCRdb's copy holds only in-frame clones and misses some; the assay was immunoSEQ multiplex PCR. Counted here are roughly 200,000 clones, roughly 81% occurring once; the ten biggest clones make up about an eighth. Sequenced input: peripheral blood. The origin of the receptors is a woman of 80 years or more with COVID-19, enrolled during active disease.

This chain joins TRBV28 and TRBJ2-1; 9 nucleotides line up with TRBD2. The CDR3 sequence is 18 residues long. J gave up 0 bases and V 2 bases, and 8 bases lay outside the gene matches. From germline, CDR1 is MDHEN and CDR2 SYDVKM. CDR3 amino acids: CASSLGSGSGLSYNEQFF. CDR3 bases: TGTGCCAGCAGTTTAGGTAGCGGGAGTGGACTCTCCTACAATGAGCAGTTCTTC.

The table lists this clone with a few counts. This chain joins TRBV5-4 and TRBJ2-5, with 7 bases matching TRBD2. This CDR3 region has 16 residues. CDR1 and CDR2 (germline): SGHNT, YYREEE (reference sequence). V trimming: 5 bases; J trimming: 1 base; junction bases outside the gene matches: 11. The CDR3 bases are TGTGCCAGCAGGGGCGGGGGTGAGAGCGTCCAAGAGACCCAGTACTTC. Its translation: CASRGGGESVQETQYF.

This chain's CDR3 is CASSLVTSGGNEQFF. CDR3 bases: TGTGCCAGCAGCTTAGTGACTAGCGGGGGCAATGAGCAGTTCTTC. The chain couples TRBV7-6 to TRBJ2-1, with 12 bases aligning to TRBD2. CDR3 length: 15 residues. The junction had 1 base not matched to a gene; V was cut back by 1 base and J by 6 bases. Looked up from germline, CDR1 is SGHVS and CDR2 is FNYEAQ.

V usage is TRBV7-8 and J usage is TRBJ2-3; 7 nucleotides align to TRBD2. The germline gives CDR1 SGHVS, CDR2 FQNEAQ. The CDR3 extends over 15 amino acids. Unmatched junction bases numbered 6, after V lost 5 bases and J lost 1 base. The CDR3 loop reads CASSPRTSGTDTQYF. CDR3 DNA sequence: TGTGCCAGCAGCCCCCGGACTAGTGGCACAGATACGCAGTATTTT.

The CDR3 sequence: CASSLKGEGKRSDTQYF. The CDR3 DNA is TGTGCCAGCAGCTTAAAGGGGGAGGGGAAGCGTTCAGATACGCAGTATTTT. The chain has TRBV7-6 and TRBJ2-3, with a weak D call TRBD2 (7 bases). Looked up from germline, CDR1 is SGHVS and CDR2 is FNYEAQ. The CDR3 totals 17 residues. Deletions cut 2 bases from V and 4 bases from J, with 19 bases between.

This CDR3 is CASSLGPGQVYTRTEAFF. The CDR3 DNA is TGTGCCAGCAGCTTAGGCCCTGGGCAGGTCTATACCCGCACTGAAGCTTTCTTT. This rearrangement joins TRBV7-3 to TRBJ1-1; D ambiguous. CDR1 is SGHTA and CDR2 is FQGTGA in the germline V gene. This CDR3 contains 18 residues. V lost 2 bases, J lost 4 bases, and 23 bases lay in between.

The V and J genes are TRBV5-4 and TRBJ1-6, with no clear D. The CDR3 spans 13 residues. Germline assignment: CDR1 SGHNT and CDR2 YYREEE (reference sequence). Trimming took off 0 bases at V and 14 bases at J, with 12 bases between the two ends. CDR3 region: CASSLERVRSLHF. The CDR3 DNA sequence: TGTGCCAGCAGCTTGGAGCGGGTCAGGTCCCTCCACTTT.

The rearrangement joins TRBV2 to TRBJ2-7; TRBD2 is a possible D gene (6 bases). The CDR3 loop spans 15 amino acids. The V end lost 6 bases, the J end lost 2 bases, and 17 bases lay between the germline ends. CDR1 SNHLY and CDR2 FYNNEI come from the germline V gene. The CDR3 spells CASSPGLSGPYEQYF. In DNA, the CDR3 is TGTGCCAGCAGCCCGGGACTGAGCGGGCCCTACGAGCAGTACTTC.

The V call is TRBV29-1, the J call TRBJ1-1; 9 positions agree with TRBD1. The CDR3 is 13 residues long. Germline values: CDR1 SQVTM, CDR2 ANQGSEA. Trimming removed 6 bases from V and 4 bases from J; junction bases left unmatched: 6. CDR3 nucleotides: TGCAGCGTGAACAGGGGGCGCGGCACTGAAGCTTTCTTT. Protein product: CSVNRGRGTEAFF.

CDR3 residues: CASSRTSNEQYF. Written as DNA, the CDR3 is TGTGCCAGCAGCCGGACTAGCAACGAGCAGTACTTC. The V and J genes are TRBV7-9 and TRBJ2-7, with 8 bases lining up with TRBD2. The CDR3 is 12 amino acids. The germline V gene encodes CDR1 SEHNR and CDR2 FQNEAQ (reference sequence). V dropped 5 bases and J dropped 5; count of bases not matched to a gene: 2.

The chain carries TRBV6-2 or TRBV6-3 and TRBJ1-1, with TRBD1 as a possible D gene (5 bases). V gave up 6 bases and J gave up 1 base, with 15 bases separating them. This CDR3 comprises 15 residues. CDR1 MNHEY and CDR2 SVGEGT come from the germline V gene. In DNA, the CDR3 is TGTGCCAGCAGCCAGGACTTCGGGGGGAACACTGAAGCTTTCTTT. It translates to CASSQDFGGNTEAFF.

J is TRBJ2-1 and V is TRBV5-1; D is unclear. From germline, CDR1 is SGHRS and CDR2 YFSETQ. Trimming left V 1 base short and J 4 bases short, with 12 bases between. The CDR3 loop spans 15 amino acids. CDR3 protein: CASSLSLDGYNEQFF. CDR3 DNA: TGCGCCAGCAGCTTGTCATTAGACGGGTACAATGAGCAGTTCTTC.

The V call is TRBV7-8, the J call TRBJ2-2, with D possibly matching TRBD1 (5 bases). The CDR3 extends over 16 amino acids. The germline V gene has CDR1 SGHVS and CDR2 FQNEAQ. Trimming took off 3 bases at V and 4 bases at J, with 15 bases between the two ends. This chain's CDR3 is CASSFRRDVGTGELFF. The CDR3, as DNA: TGTGCCAGCAGCTTTCGCAGGGATGTTGGCACCGGGGAGCTGTTTTTT.

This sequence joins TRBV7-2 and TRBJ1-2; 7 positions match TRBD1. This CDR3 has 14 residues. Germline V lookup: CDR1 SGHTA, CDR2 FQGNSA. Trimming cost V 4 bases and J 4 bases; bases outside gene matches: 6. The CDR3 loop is CASSSSTGTYGYTF. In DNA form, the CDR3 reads TGTGCCAGCAGCTCTTCGACAGGGACCTATGGCTACACCTTC.

CDR3 region: CASSSQGGAAYEQYF. The CDR3 DNA reads as TGTGCCAGCAGCTCCCAGGGCGGAGCCGCCTACGAGCAGTACTTC. The chain links TRBV7-2 to TRBJ2-7; perhaps TRBD1 as D (5 bases). V lost 4 bases and J lost 2, with 15 bases in between. The CDR3 extends over 15 amino acids. Looked up from germline, CDR1 is SGHTA and CDR2 is FQGNSA.

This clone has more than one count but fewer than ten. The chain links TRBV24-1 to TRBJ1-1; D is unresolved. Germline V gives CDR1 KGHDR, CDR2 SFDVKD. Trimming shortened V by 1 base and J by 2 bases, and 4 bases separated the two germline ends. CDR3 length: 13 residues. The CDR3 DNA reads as TGTGCCACCAGTGATTTCTATAACACTGAAGCTTTCTTT. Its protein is CATSDFYNTEAFF.

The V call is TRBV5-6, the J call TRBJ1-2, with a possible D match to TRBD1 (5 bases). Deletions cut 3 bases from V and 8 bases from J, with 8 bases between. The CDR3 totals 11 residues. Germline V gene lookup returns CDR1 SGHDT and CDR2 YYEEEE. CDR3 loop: CASSWGGGYTF. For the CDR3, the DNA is TGTGCCAGCAGCTGGGGGGGAGGCTACACCTTC.

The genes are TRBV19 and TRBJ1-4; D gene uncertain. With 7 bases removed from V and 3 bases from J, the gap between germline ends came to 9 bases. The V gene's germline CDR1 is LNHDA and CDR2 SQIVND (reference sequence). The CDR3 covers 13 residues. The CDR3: CASNRLSNEKLFF. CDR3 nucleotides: TGTGCCAGTAATCGTTTGTCTAATGAAAAACTGTTTTTT.

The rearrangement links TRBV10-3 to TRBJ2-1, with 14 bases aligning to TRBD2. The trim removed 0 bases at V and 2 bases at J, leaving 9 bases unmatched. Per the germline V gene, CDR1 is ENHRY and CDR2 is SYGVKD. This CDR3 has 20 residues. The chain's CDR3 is CAISESPGTSGSGAYNEQFF. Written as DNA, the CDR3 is TGTGCCATCAGTGAGTCCCCCGGGACTAGCGGGAGTGGCGCCTACAATGAGCAGTTCTTC.

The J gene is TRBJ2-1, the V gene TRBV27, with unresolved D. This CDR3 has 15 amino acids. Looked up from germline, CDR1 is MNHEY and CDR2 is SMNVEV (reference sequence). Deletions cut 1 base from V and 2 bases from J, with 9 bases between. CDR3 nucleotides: TGTGCCAGCAGTTTATTCGCGTCCGCCTACAATGAGCAGTTCTTC. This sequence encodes CASSLFASAYNEQFF.

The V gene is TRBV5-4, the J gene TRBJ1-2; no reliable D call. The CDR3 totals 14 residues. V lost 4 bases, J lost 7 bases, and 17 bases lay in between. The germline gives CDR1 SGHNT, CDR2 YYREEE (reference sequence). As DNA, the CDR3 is TGTGCCAGCAGCGACTTACCTAAAACGATTGGCTACACCTTC. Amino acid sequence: CASSDLPKTIGYTF. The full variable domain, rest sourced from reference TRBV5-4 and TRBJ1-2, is ETGVTQSPTHLIKTRGQQVTLRCSSQSGHNTVSWYQQALGQGPQFIFQYYREEENGRGNFPPRFSGLQFPNYSSELNVNALELDDSALYLCASSDLPKTIGYTFGSGTRLTVV.

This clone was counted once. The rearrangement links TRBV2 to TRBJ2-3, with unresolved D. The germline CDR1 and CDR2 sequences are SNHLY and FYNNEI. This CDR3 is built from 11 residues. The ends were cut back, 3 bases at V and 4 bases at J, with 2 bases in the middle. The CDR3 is CASSDSDTQYF. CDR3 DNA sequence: TGTGCCAGCAGTGACTCAGATACGCAGTATTTT. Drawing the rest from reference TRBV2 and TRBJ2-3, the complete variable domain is EPEVTQTPSHQVTQMGQEVILRCVPISNHLYFYWYRQILGQKVEFLVSFYNNEISEKSEIFDDQFSVERPDGSNFTLKIRSTKLEDSAMYFCASSDSDTQYFGPGTRLTVL.

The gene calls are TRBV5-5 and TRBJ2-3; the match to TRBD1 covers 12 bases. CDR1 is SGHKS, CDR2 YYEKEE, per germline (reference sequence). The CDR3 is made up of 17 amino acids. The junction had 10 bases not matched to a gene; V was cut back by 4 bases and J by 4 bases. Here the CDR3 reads CASSDLTGTGGADTQYF. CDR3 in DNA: TGTGCCAGCAGCGACCTAACCGGGACAGGGGGCGCAGATACGCAGTATTTT. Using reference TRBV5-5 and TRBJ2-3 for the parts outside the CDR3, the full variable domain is DAGVTQSPTHLIKTRGQQVTLRCSPISGHKSVSWYQQVLGQGPQFIFQYYEKEERGRGNFPDRFSARQFPNYSSELNVNALLLGDSALYLCASSDLTGTGGADTQYFGPGTRLTVL.

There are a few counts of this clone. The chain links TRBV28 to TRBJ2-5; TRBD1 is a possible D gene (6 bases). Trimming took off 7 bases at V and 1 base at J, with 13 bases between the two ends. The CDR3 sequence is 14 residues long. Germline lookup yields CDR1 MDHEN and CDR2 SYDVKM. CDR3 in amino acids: CASNRGGGQETQYF. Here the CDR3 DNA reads TGTGCCAGCAATAGAGGGGGTGGCCAAGAGACCCAGTACTTC.

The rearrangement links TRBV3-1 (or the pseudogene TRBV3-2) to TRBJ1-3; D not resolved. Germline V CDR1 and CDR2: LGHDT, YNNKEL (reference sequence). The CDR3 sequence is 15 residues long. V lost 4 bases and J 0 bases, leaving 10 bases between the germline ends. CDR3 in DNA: TGTGCCAGCAGCCCCCGACGGGACTCTGGAAACACCATATATTTT. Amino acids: CASSPRRDSGNTIYF.

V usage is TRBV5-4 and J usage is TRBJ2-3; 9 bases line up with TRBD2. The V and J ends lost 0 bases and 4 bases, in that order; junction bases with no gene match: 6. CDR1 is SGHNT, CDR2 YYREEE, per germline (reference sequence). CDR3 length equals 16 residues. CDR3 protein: CASSLEPGLAADTQYF. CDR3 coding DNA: TGTGCCAGCAGCTTGGAGCCGGGACTAGCAGCAGATACGCAGTATTTT.

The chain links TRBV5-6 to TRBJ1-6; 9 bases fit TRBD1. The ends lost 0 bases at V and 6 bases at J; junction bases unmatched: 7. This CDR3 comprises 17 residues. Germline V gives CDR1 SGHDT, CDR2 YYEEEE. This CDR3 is CASSLARDRVRNSPLHF. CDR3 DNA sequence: TGTGCCAGCAGCTTGGCCCGGGACAGGGTACGTAATTCACCCCTCCACTTT.

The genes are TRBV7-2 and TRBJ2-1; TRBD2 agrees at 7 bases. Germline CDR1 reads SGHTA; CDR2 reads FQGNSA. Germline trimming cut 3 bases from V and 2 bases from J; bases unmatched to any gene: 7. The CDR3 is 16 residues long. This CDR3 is CASSFLGGLAYNEQFF. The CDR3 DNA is TGTGCCAGCAGCTTTTTAGGAGGACTAGCCTACAATGAGCAGTTCTTC.

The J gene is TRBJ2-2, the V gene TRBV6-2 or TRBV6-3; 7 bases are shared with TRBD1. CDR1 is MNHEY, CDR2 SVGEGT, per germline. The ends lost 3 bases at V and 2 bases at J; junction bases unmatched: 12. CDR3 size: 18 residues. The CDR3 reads CASSYTETGQTNTGELFF. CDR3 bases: TGTGCCAGCAGTTATACAGAGACGGGACAGACCAACACCGGGGAGCTGTTTTTT.